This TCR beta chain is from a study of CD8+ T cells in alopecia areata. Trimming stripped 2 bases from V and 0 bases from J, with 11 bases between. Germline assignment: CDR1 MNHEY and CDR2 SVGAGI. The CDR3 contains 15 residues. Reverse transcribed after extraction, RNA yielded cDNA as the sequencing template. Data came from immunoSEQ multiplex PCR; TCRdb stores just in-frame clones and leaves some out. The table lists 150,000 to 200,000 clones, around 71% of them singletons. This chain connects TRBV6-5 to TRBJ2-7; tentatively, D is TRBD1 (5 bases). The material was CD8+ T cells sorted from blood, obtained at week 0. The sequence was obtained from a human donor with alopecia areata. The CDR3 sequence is CASSYGSGASYEQYF. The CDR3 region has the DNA TGTGCCAGCAGTTACGGCAGTGGGGCCTCCTACGAGCAGTACTTC.